These 26 T cell receptor beta chains were all obtained from the same sample, sequenced in a study of cytomegalovirus exposure and HLA in healthy donors. PCR amplification relied on 60 Vbeta primers (plus 13 Jbeta primers). Sequenced by immunoSEQ multiplex PCR; TCRdb stores in-frame clones only, minus some. The sample carries around 41,000 clones, approximately 63% recorded once. The specimen was PBMCs. These receptors all stem from a man aged 35-49 years in good health and CMV-seronegative.

The rearrangement links TRBV25-1 to TRBJ2-1; the D gene is possibly TRBD2 (6 bases). With 2 bases removed from V and 10 bases from J, the gap between germline ends came to 12 bases. This CDR3 has 13 amino acids. CDR1 and CDR2 (germline): MGHDK, SYGVNS. The CDR3 is CASSEVGTDEQFF. CDR3 DNA: TGTGCCAGCAGTGAAGTAGGGACTGACGAGCAGTTCTTC.

This chain uses TRBV25-1 with TRBJ2-5; tentative D call: TRBD1 (6 bases). The germline V gene encodes CDR1 MGHDK and CDR2 SYGVNS. This CDR3 spans 15 amino acids. Trimming pared 2 bases from V and 4 bases from J, leaving 14 bases between. CDR3: CASSETRGTGETQYF. The CDR3 coding sequence is TGTGCCAGCAGTGAAACCAGGGGAACAGGAGAGACCCAGTACTTC.

The chain joins TRBV29-1 to TRBJ1-2; TRBD1 aligns across 8 bases. CDR1 and CDR2 from the germline V gene are SQVTM and ANQGSEA. CDR3 length equals 13 residues. V gave up 7 bases and J gave up 3 bases; unmatched junction bases: 7. Here the CDR3 reads CSAKDREDYGYTF. DNA of the CDR3: TGCAGCGCCAAGGACAGGGAGGACTATGGCTACACCTTC.

The genes are TRBV4-2 and TRBJ1-1, with TRBD1 matching 8 bases. CDR1 LGHNA and CDR2 YNFKEQ come from the germline V gene. J was trimmed by 3 bases and V by 2 bases; bases with no gene match: 8. CDR3 length: 16 residues. This chain's CDR3 is CASSQRQGRGDTEAFF. In nucleotides, the CDR3 is TGTGCCAGCAGCCAAAGACAGGGGCGAGGGGACACTGAAGCTTTCTTT.

This clone was counted a few times. J is TRBJ1-1 and V is TRBV5-4, with a tentative D call TRBD1 (6 bases). The V end was cut by 3 bases, the J end by 6 bases, with 15 bases between. From germline, CDR1 is SGHNT and CDR2 YYREEE (reference sequence). This CDR3 has 14 amino acids. DNA for the CDR3: TGTGCCAGCAGCTCCGCCAGGGGAATCTCTGAAGCTTTCTTT. Translating gives CASSSARGISEAFF. The full variable domain, its missing parts supplied by reference TRBV5-4 and TRBJ1-1, is ETGVTQSPTHLIKTRGQQVTLRCSSQSGHNTVSWYQQALGQGPQFIFQYYREEENGRGNFPPRFSGLQFPNYSSELNVNALELDDSALYLCASSSARGISEAFFGQGTRLTVV.

The rearrangement joins TRBV28 to TRBJ1-5; D gene unclear. Germline lookup yields CDR1 MDHEN and CDR2 SYDVKM. This CDR3 spans 12 amino acids. The V and J ends lost 3 bases and 6 bases respectively, with 6 bases between them. As DNA, the CDR3 is TGTGCCAGCAGTTTCCCCGGTCAGCCCCAGCATTTT. It encodes CASSFPGQPQHF.

In its sample, this clone was seen a few times. V and J are TRBV9 and TRBJ1-4; TRBD1 aligns across 9 bases. Germline V gene lookup returns CDR1 SGDLS and CDR2 YYNGEE. V lost 0 bases, J lost 4 bases, and 1 base stayed unmatched. The length of the CDR3 is 15 residues. CDR3: CASSVGQGDNEKLFF. The CDR3 DNA is TGTGCCAGCAGCGTAGGACAGGGGGATAATGAAAAACTGTTTTTT.

This chain connects TRBV7-2 to TRBJ2-7; weak D call: TRBD2 (6 bases). From germline, CDR1 is SGHTA and CDR2 FQGNSA. There are 16 residues in the CDR3. Trimming pared 5 bases from V and 3 bases from J, leaving 20 bases between. CDR3 bases: TGTGCCAGCAGCGCCGTCGGGGGTCCCTCGAACTACGAGCAGTACTTC. Its protein product is CASSAVGGPSNYEQYF.

This clone is medium-sized within its sample. This rearrangement joins TRBV4-3 to TRBJ1-1; tentatively, D is TRBD1 (6 bases). The ends were cut back, 0 bases at V and 5 bases at J, with 16 bases in the middle. The germline CDR1 and CDR2 sequences are LGHNA and YSLEER. The CDR3 spans 16 residues. The CDR3 spells CASSQEPLRGGTEAFF. The CDR3, as DNA: TGCGCCAGCAGCCAAGAACCTCTCCGAGGGGGTACTGAAGCTTTCTTT.

This clone was detected only once. The genes are TRBV6-5 and TRBJ1-2; 8 bases are shared with TRBD1. V shed 6 bases, J shed 6 bases, and the junction held 9 bases outside the gene matches. CDR3 length: 14 amino acids. Per germline, CDR1 MNHEY and CDR2 SVGAGI. The CDR3 DNA sequence: TGTGCCAGCAGCCCCCGGACAGGGTGGGATGGCTACACCTTC. Residues: CASSPRTGWDGYTF.

This chain links TRBV4-2 with TRBJ2-7; 9 bases are shared with TRBD1. Germline CDR1 is LGHNA and CDR2 is YNFKEQ. This CDR3 comprises 15 residues. The J segment lost 0 bases and the V segment lost 8 bases, leaving 8 bases of the junction unmatched. This CDR3 reads CASAVGQGISYEQYF. DNA for the CDR3: TGTGCCAGCGCCGTAGGACAGGGGATCTCCTACGAGCAGTACTTC.

This clone was recorded only once. V usage is TRBV7-2 and J usage is TRBJ1-2, with a weak D call TRBD1 (5 bases). The CDR3 runs to 15 residues. Trimming removed 2 bases at V and 7 bases at J, with 17 bases between. The germline V gene encodes CDR1 SGHTA and CDR2 FQGNSA. The CDR3 loop is CASSLFGAISGGYTF. Written as DNA, the CDR3 is TGTGCCAGCAGCTTATTTGGGGCGATCTCGGGTGGCTACACCTTC.

This clone was recorded a few times. The chain joins TRBV6-6 to TRBJ2-1; TRBD1 matches at 9 bases. The germline gives CDR1 MNHNY, CDR2 SVGAGI (reference sequence). Germline trimming cut 6 bases from V and 2 bases from J; bases unmatched to any gene: 5. The CDR3 runs to 15 residues. This CDR3 reads CASSRTGEPYNEQFF. DNA of the CDR3: TGTGCCAGCAGCCGGACAGGGGAACCCTACAATGAGCAGTTCTTC.

The chain recombines TRBV5-1 with TRBJ1-1; tentatively, D is TRBD1 (6 bases). The CDR3 runs to 15 residues. The V end lost 3 bases, the J end lost 1 base, and 13 bases lay between the germline ends. CDR1 is SGHRS and CDR2 is YFSETQ in the germline V gene. As DNA, the CDR3 is TGCGCCAGCAGCTCCCGGGAGGGGGGGAACACTGAAGCTTTCTTT. It encodes CASSSREGGNTEAFF.

There are a few counts of this clone. The gene calls are TRBV11-3 and TRBJ2-3; D gene ambiguous. The V end lost 2 bases, the J end lost 4 bases, and 7 bases lay between the germline ends. Germline values: CDR1 SGHNT, CDR2 YENEEA. The CDR3 extends over 13 amino acids. The CDR3 spells CASSLSVADTQYF. In DNA, the CDR3 is TGTGCCAGCAGCTTATCTGTCGCAGATACGCAGTATTTT.

This clone was seen a few times. This rearrangement joins TRBV12-5 to TRBJ2-5; 8 nucleotides line up with TRBD1. This CDR3 is 18 amino acids long. Germline CDR1 is LGHNT and CDR2 is FRNRAP. The ends lost 2 bases at V and 2 bases at J; junction bases unmatched: 13. The CDR3 sequence: CASGLPNHPRDRQETQYF. For the CDR3, the DNA is TGTGCTAGTGGTTTGCCCAACCATCCCCGGGACAGGCAAGAGACCCAGTACTTC.

This clone was seen more than once but under ten times. The V gene is TRBV5-4, the J gene TRBJ1-4; 7 bases map to TRBD1. From germline, CDR1 is SGHNT and CDR2 YYREEE (reference sequence). The CDR3 is 16 residues long. Trimming removed 1 base from V and 0 bases from J; junction bases left unmatched: 3. The CDR3 loop reads CASSLNRGTTNEKLFF. The CDR3 DNA reads as TGTGCCAGCAGCTTGAACAGGGGCACAACTAATGAAAAACTGTTTTTT.

The genes are TRBV15 and TRBJ1-6; 7 nucleotides agree with TRBD1. This CDR3 region has 14 residues. V shed 0 bases and J 10 bases; nucleotides not matched to a gene: 3. CDR1 LNHNV and CDR2 YYDKDF come from the germline V gene (reference sequence). This CDR3 reads CATSRDKGASPLHF. CDR3 DNA sequence: TGTGCCACCAGCAGAGATAAGGGGGCCTCACCCCTCCACTTT.

This chain uses TRBV4-2 with TRBJ1-1, with 9 positions matching TRBD1. Trimming cost V 3 bases and J 1 base; bases outside gene matches: 6. Germline V gene data show CDR1 as LGHNA and CDR2 as YNFKEQ. This CDR3 contains 16 residues. CDR3 amino acids: CASSQGQGKGNTEAFF. In DNA, the CDR3 is TGTGCCAGCAGCCAGGGACAGGGAAAGGGGAACACTGAAGCTTTCTTT.

The rearrangement joins TRBV7-8 to TRBJ2-6; D is uncertain. The CDR3 extends over 15 amino acids. Germline CDR1 reads SGHVS; CDR2 reads FQNEAQ. The ends were cut back, 5 bases at V and 0 bases at J, with 8 bases in the middle. The CDR3: CASSPRSSGANVLTF. The DNA for the CDR3 is TGTGCCAGCAGCCCACGGAGCTCTGGGGCCAACGTCCTGACTTTC.

The V and J genes are TRBV7-2 and TRBJ1-2; D may be TRBD1 (5 bases). Between the trimmed V and J ends, which lost 0 bases and 2 bases, there was a span of 13 bases. Germline V CDR1 and CDR2: SGHTA, FQGNSA. The CDR3 consists of 16 residues. CDR3 bases: TGTGCCAGCAGCTTAGCTCGGGGGGGGAGGAACTATGGCTACACCTTC. Its protein product is CASSLARGGRNYGYTF.

The chain combines TRBV5-6 with TRBJ2-1, with D maybe TRBD1 (6 bases). V dropped 3 bases and J dropped 9 bases, with 13 bases sitting between them. Looked up from germline, CDR1 is SGHDT and CDR2 is YYEEEE. CDR3 size: 13 residues. CDR3: CASSSYRVSEQFF. DNA of the CDR3: TGTGCCAGCAGCTCCTACAGGGTATCTGAGCAGTTCTTC.

The chain carries TRBV11-3 and TRBJ2-1, with D unclear. The CDR3 has 14 amino acids. Trimming took off 5 bases at V and 8 bases at J, with 16 bases between the two ends. Per germline, CDR1 SGHNT and CDR2 YENEEA. The CDR3 reads CASSPDTPPYEQFF. The CDR3 coding sequence is TGTGCCAGCAGCCCCGACACCCCGCCGTATGAGCAGTTCTTC.

The gene calls are TRBV25-1 and TRBJ1-4, with unresolved D. Germline V CDR1 and CDR2: MGHDK, SYGVNS. V dropped 1 base and J dropped 6 bases, with 12 bases sitting between them. The CDR3 has 15 residues. The chain's CDR3 is CASSELGSVDEKLFF. In DNA, the CDR3 is TGTGCCAGCAGTGAATTGGGGAGTGTGGATGAAAAACTGTTTTTT.

This clone was observed a few times. The chain carries TRBV6-6 and TRBJ2-1; TRBD2 matches at 9 bases. Trimming removed 6 bases from V and 6 bases from J; junction bases left unmatched: 9. In germline, CDR1 is MNHNY, CDR2 SVGAGI (reference sequence). There are 15 residues in the CDR3. In nucleotides, the CDR3 is TGTGCCAGCAGCCTACTCTCGCGGGGGGGCAATGAGCAGTTCTTC. It codes for CASSLLSRGGNEQFF.

This rearrangement joins TRBV4-2 to TRBJ2-5, with 10 bases aligning to TRBD2. CDR1 and CDR2 from the germline V gene are LGHNA and YNFKEQ. CDR3 length equals 16 residues. V gave up 1 base and J gave up 4 bases; unmatched junction bases: 6. CDR3 sequence: CASSQAPAGGIETQYF. CDR3 DNA sequence: TGTGCCAGCAGCCAAGCGCCAGCGGGGGGGATAGAGACCCAGTACTTC.